The 23 T cell receptor beta chains in this list originate from one sample, sequenced in a study of blood T cell repertoires in COVID-19. Sequenced by immunoSEQ multiplex PCR; TCRdb stores in-frame clones only, minus some. This table holds 85,000 to 100,000 clones, about 85% found once. The sample was peripheral blood. The receptors here all came from a human donor in a cohort sampled during active COVID-19.

The V gene is TRBV27, the J gene TRBJ2-1; TRBD1 matches at 11 bases. Germline values: CDR1 MNHEY, CDR2 SMNVEV (reference sequence). V was pared by 5 bases and J by 5 bases, with 2 bases of the junction left unmatched. The CDR3 contains 14 residues. The CDR3 coding sequence is TGTGCCAGCAGTGTGGGACAGGGGGACAATGAGCAGTTCTTC. It encodes CASSVGQGDNEQFF.

This chain uses TRBV7-2 with TRBJ2-7, with 9 bases identical to TRBD2. The CDR3 loop spans 15 amino acids. The V gene end was trimmed by 3 bases and the J gene end by 2 bases; junction bases not matched to a gene: 5. Germline CDR1 reads SGHTA; CDR2 reads FQGNSA. CDR3 sequence reads: CASSLQGLAPYEQYF. The CDR3 DNA is TGTGCCAGCAGCTTGCAAGGACTAGCGCCCTACGAGCAGTACTTC.

The chain links TRBV3-1 (or the pseudogene TRBV3-2) to TRBJ2-1; TRBD1 matches 7 bases. The J segment lost 4 bases and the V segment lost 4 bases, leaving 7 bases of the junction unmatched. Germline V CDR1 and CDR2: LGHDT, YNNKEL (reference sequence). The CDR3 is 15 amino acids. CDR3 amino acids: CASSPAGGGYNEQFF. The CDR3 region has the DNA TGTGCCAGCAGCCCCGCAGGGGGTGGATACAATGAGCAGTTCTTC.

The chain is built from TRBV29-1 and TRBJ2-3; possibly TRBD1 for D (6 bases). Between the trimmed V and J ends, which lost 6 bases and 1 base, there was a span of 17 bases. The germline CDR1 and CDR2 sequences are SQVTM and ANQGSEA. The CDR3 is 15 residues long. Here the CDR3 reads CSVARGPWGTDTQYF. The CDR3 coding sequence is TGCAGCGTAGCCAGGGGCCCGTGGGGCACAGATACGCAGTATTTT.

This clone is a singleton in its sample. The chain uses TRBV25-1 and TRBJ2-6, with D perhaps matching TRBD2 (5 bases). V was clipped by 2 bases and J by 0 bases, with 14 bases between them. CDR3 length: 18 amino acids. Germline-derived CDR1 and CDR2 are MGHDK and SYGVNS. The CDR3 DNA reads TGTGCCAGCAGTGAACAGTTGGCGGAGGCCTCTGGGGCCAACGTCCTGACTTTC. It specifies CASSEQLAEASGANVLTF.

V and J are TRBV30 and TRBJ2-2, with 8 positions matching TRBD2. This CDR3 region has 16 residues. V dropped 8 bases and J dropped 7; count of bases not matched to a gene: 18. Germline CDR1 GTSNPN, CDR2 SVGIG (reference sequence). In DNA, the CDR3 is TGTGCCGGACCGGTAACAGCGGGAGCTGATGACGGGGAGCTGTTTTTT. It encodes CAGPVTAGADDGELFF.

This chain joins TRBV7-9 and TRBJ2-3; possibly TRBD2 for D (5 bases). Trimming took off 3 bases at V and 0 bases at J, with 10 bases between the two ends. CDR1 is SEHNR and CDR2 is FQNEAQ in the germline V gene (reference sequence). There are 15 residues in the CDR3. The CDR3 DNA is TGTGCCAGCAGCTTTGGAGCGGATAGCACAGATACGCAGTATTTT. Its translation: CASSFGADSTDTQYF.

This clone was seen many times. The gene calls are TRBV18 and TRBJ2-1, with TRBD1 matching 7 bases. Germline V lookup: CDR1 KGHSH, CDR2 LQKENI. The J segment lost 8 bases and the V segment lost 5 bases, leaving 18 bases of the junction unmatched. This CDR3 has 17 residues. The CDR3 region is CASSANQRGQGGDEQFF. The CDR3 DNA follows: TGTGCCAGCTCAGCAAACCAGAGGGGTCAAGGGGGCGATGAGCAGTTCTTC. The full variable domain, completed using reference TRBV18 and TRBJ2-1, is NAGVMQNPRHLVRRRGQEARLRCSPMKGHSHVYWYRQLPEEGLKFMVYLQKENIIDESGMPKERFSAEFPKEGPSILRIQQVVRGDSAAYFCASSANQRGQGGDEQFFGPGTRLTVL.

The chain joins TRBV18 to TRBJ1-4, with D possibly being TRBD1 (5 bases). Trimming took off 4 bases at V and 5 bases at J, with 14 bases between the two ends. Germline loops: CDR1 KGHSH, CDR2 LQKENI. The CDR3 is 15 amino acids. The CDR3 DNA is TGTGCCAGCTCACTCGAAGGGGCGTCAAATGAAAAACTGTTTTTT. As protein: CASSLEGASNEKLFF.

This rearrangement joins TRBV5-4 to TRBJ2-5, with 7 bases matching TRBD1. The CDR3 spans 14 residues. Germline CDR1 and CDR2: SGHNT and YYREEE (reference sequence). The junction had 8 bases not matched to a gene; V was cut back by 4 bases and J by 5 bases. The CDR3 sequence is CASSPRDRAETQYF. CDR3 DNA: TGTGCCAGCAGCCCCCGAGACAGGGCTGAGACCCAGTACTTC.

The V and J genes are TRBV10-3 and TRBJ2-7, with 7 bases matching TRBD2. CDR3 length equals 15 residues. The J segment lost 2 bases and the V segment lost 6 bases, leaving 10 bases of the junction unmatched. Germline-derived CDR1 and CDR2 are ENHRY and SYGVKD. The CDR3 nucleotides are TGTGCCATCAGGGCCAGCGGGATGTCAACCTACGAGCAGTACTTC. Its translation: CAIRASGMSTYEQYF.

The chain couples TRBV29-1 to TRBJ2-1; 14 bases map to TRBD2. CDR3 length: 15 amino acids. Germline CDR1 reads SQVTM; CDR2 reads ANQGSEA. V lost 3 bases, J lost 8 bases, and 6 bases stayed unmatched. DNA of the CDR3: TGCAGCGTTGACGAGGGACTAGCGGGAGCCGATGAGCAGTTCTTC. Its translation is CSVDEGLAGADEQFF.

This clone was observed a few times. This chain joins TRBV7-2 and TRBJ1-6; D ambiguous. V lost 11 bases to trimming and J lost 0 bases, with 8 bases between them. The CDR3 has 13 amino acids. Germline CDR1 is SGHTA and CDR2 is FQGNSA. CDR3 nucleotides: TGTGCCGTCCGGGGCTCCTATAATTCACCCCTCCACTTT. This encodes CAVRGSYNSPLHF.

V and J are TRBV5-1 and TRBJ2-1, with 8 bases aligning to TRBD2. J lost 9 bases, V lost 4 bases, and 12 bases had no gene match. CDR1 and CDR2 from the germline V gene are SGHRS and YFSETQ. The CDR3 length is 15 residues. CDR3 amino acids: CASSRGLVGVSEQFF. DNA for the CDR3: TGCGCCAGCAGCCGGGGACTAGTAGGGGTTAGTGAGCAGTTCTTC. The whole variable domain, filled in from reference TRBV5-1 and TRBJ2-1, reads KAGVTQTPRYLIKTRGQQVTLSCSPISGHRSVSWYQQTPGQGLQFLFEYFSETQRNKGNFPGRFSGRQFSNSRSEMNVSTLELGDSALYLCASSRGLVGVSEQFFGPGTRLTVL.

The chain combines TRBV19 with TRBJ2-2; the D gene is possibly TRBD2 (6 bases). Germline CDR1 reads LNHDA; CDR2 reads SQIVND (reference sequence). This CDR3 contains 14 residues. V lost 10 bases and J 4 bases, leaving 16 bases between the germline ends. CDR3 protein: CATSRGVGTGELFF. The CDR3 bases are TGTGCCACCTCGCGGGGAGTTGGCACCGGGGAGCTGTTTTTT.

Here the CDR3 reads CASSPYLVETQYF. CDR3 bases: TGTGCCAGCAGCCCCTACTTGGTAGAGACCCAGTACTTC. This rearrangement joins TRBV3-1 (or the pseudogene TRBV3-2) to TRBJ2-5; unclear D gene. Deletions cut 4 bases from V and 4 bases from J, with 10 bases between. CDR3 length: 13 amino acids. Germline loops: CDR1 LGHDT, CDR2 YNNKEL (reference sequence).

The V gene is TRBV19, the J gene TRBJ1-2, with D possibly being TRBD1 (5 bases). Germline V lookup: CDR1 LNHDA, CDR2 SQIVND (reference sequence). This CDR3 has 15 residues. Trimming shortened V by 0 bases and J by 7 bases, and 15 bases separated the two germline ends. The CDR3 reads CASSIDGHGTSGYTF. As DNA, the CDR3 is TGTGCCAGTAGTATAGACGGACACGGGACTTCTGGCTACACCTTC.

The chain uses TRBV6-5 and TRBJ2-3; 7 nucleotides align to TRBD1. This CDR3 region has 15 residues. Germline V gene data show CDR1 as MNHEY and CDR2 as SVGAGI. Unmatched junction bases numbered 12, after V lost 6 bases and J lost 6 bases. In nucleotides, the CDR3 is TGTGCCAGCAGCGGTTCTCTAGGGGGCATTGATACGCAGTATTTT. Protein sequence: CASSGSLGGIDTQYF.

J is TRBJ2-7 and V is TRBV7-9; D perhaps matches TRBD2 (6 bases). CDR1 is SEHNR, CDR2 FQNEAQ, per germline (reference sequence). The CDR3 runs to 13 residues. The V end was cut by 6 bases, the J end by 6 bases, with 15 bases between. The CDR3 bases are TGTGCCAGCAGGGGACTCTACCTAACCGAGCAGTACTTC. Residues: CASRGLYLTEQYF.

The gene calls are TRBV6-6 and TRBJ2-7; a weak D match, TRBD2 (5 bases). This CDR3 spans 13 amino acids. V lost 0 bases and J lost 3, with 6 bases in between. Germline V gene sequence: CDR1 MNHNY, CDR2 SVGAGI (reference sequence). The CDR3 DNA reads TGTGCCAGCAGTTACTCGGGGAGCTACGAGCAGTACTTC. This encodes CASSYSGSYEQYF.

The V and J genes are TRBV7-2 and TRBJ2-1; 8 bases line up with TRBD1. The CDR3 length is 17 residues. Germline values: CDR1 SGHTA, CDR2 FQGNSA. V shed 0 bases, J shed 7 bases, and the junction held 11 bases outside the gene matches. This chain's CDR3 is CASSLAQWTGMGNEQFF. DNA for the CDR3: TGTGCCAGCAGCTTAGCGCAATGGACAGGGATGGGAAATGAGCAGTTCTTC.

V gene TRBV18 combines with J gene TRBJ2-1; 12 positions match TRBD1. CDR1 KGHSH and CDR2 LQKENI come from the germline V gene. This CDR3 region has 17 residues. V shed 2 bases and J 5 bases; nucleotides not matched to a gene: 7. The CDR3 spells CASSPAFGTGGNNEQFF. In DNA, the CDR3 is TGTGCCAGCTCACCAGCGTTCGGGACAGGGGGCAACAATGAGCAGTTCTTC. Drawing the rest from reference TRBV18 and TRBJ2-1, the complete variable domain is NAGVMQNPRHLVRRRGQEARLRCSPMKGHSHVYWYRQLPEEGLKFMVYLQKENIIDESGMPKERFSAEFPKEGPSILRIQQVVRGDSAAYFCASSPAFGTGGNNEQFFGPGTRLTVL.

V gene TRBV29-1 combines with J gene TRBJ2-1, with 13 bases lining up with TRBD2. Germline-derived CDR1 and CDR2 are SQVTM and ANQGSEA. V was clipped by 5 bases and J by 7 bases; unmatched bases: 5. This CDR3 has 14 amino acids. This CDR3 is CSVSLAGGPNEQFF. In DNA, the CDR3 is TGCAGCGTTTCACTAGCGGGAGGGCCAAATGAGCAGTTCTTC.